The rows below give T cell receptor beta chains drawn from one sample of a study of CD8 T cells in Susac syndrome. Each CDR3 protein gets one entry after TCRdb re-called the immunoSEQ multiplex PCR reads with MiXCR. The sample records about 300,000 distinct CDR3 sequences, around 91% being singletons. The sequencing sample was made of CD8+ T cells from PBMCs. Source of these receptors: a human donor with multiple sclerosis. Each CDR3 is given with its conserved first and last residue. D genes are given only for firm matches. Not all rows give a size; the values are once, few, many and, for expanded clones, a class.

v_call,j_call,d_call,clone_size,cdr3_aa,cdr3_nt
TRBV24-1,TRBJ2-2,TRBD1,NA,CATSVTQGAQAGELFF,TGTGCCACCAGTGTCACGCAGGGGGCGCAGGCCGGGGAGCTGTTTTTT
TRBV4-3,TRBJ1-2,NA,NA,CASSPWTINYGYTF,TGCGCCAGCAGCCCGTGGACTATTAACTATGGCTACACCTTC
TRBV6-2/TRBV6-3,TRBJ2-5,TRBD2,NA,CARRPGLGKQETQYF,TGTGCCAGAAGACCGGGACTAGGGAAACAAGAGACCCAGTACTTC
TRBV28,TRBJ1-5,NA,NA,CASSLWEYNSNQPQHF,TGTGCCAGCAGTTTATGGGAATACAATAGCAATCAGCCCCAGCATTTT
TRBV7-9,TRBJ2-4,NA,once,CASSLVVLEGDIQYF,TGTGCCAGCAGCTTAGTTGTTCTTGAGGGGGACATTCAGTACTTC
TRBV4-1,TRBJ1-1,NA,NA,CASSQENRVAEAFF,TGCGCCAGCAGCCAAGAGAACAGGGTGGCTGAAGCTTTCTTT
TRBV29-1,TRBJ2-7,TRBD1,NA,CSVLSGDRGHEQYF,TGCAGCGTTCTTTCCGGGGACAGGGGCCACGAGCAGTACTTC
TRBV24-1,TRBJ2-3,TRBD1,NA,CASESTGTSTDTQYF,TGTGCCAGCGAGTCGACAGGGACAAGCACAGATACGCAGTATTTT
TRBV7-3,TRBJ2-1,NA,NA,CASSLVGPGNEQFF,TGTGCCAGCAGCTTAGTGGGGCCGGGGAATGAGCAGTTCTTC
TRBV6-2/TRBV6-3,TRBJ1-5,NA,NA,CASSYSREAQPQHF,TGTGCCAGCAGTTACTCGAGGGAGGCTCAGCCCCAGCATTTT